This T cell receptor (beta chain) was profiled in a study of tumor-infiltrating lymphocytes in oesophageal squamous cell carcinoma. Between the trimmed V and J ends, which lost 4 bases and 0 bases, there was a span of 5 bases. CDR3 length: 13 residues. Germline CDR1 is KGHDR and CDR2 is SFDVKD. MiXCR, applied by TCRdb to the PCR reads, yields one record per CDR3 protein. The data show approximately 20,000 distinct CDR3 sequences, roughly two fifths seen once. The specimen was normal esophageal tissue next to the tumor. This sequence originates from a male donor with esophageal squamous cell carcinoma. V gene TRBV24-1 combines with J gene TRBJ2-5; D unresolved. CDR3: CATSEGHQETQYF. CDR3 nucleotide sequence: TGTGCCACCAGTGAAGGCCACCAAGAGACCCAGTACTTC.